Listed below are T cell receptor beta chains from one sample, sequenced in a study of T-cell memory formation after mild COVID-19. MiXCR, run by TCRdb on the 5' RACE reads, gives a single entry per CDR3 protein. The sample yields approximately 190,000 distinct CDR3 sequences, approximately 16% seen once. What was sequenced was PBMCs or a T cell subset sorted from them (not recorded which). Source of these receptors: an adult woman who had mild COVID-19 (a few samples of this study predate the infection). Cell type and time point are not known. Both conserved end residues are part of each CDR3. D genes are given only for firm matches. Clone size is stated in some rows and not others, as once, few, many or a class when expanded.

clone_size	v_call	d_call	j_call	cdr3_aa	cdr3_nt
few	TRBV5-5	TRBD1	TRBJ1-2	CASSLDRLIGYTF	TGTGCCAGCAGCCTGGACAGGCTCATTGGCTACACCTTC
few	TRBV7-2	NA	TRBJ2-4	CASSLGRGSVAKNIQYF	TGTGCCAGCAGCTTAGGCCGGGGGAGCGTTGCCAAAAACATTCAGTACTTC
NA	TRBV18	TRBD2	TRBJ2-2	CASSRRDYLNTGELFF	TGTGCCAGCTCACGACGGGACTACCTGAACACCGGGGAGCTGTTTTTT
NA	TRBV5-1	NA	TRBJ1-1	CASSLGYLSLYTEAFF	TGCGCCAGCAGCTTGGGCTACCTGTCCCTCTACACTGAAGCTTTCTTT
NA	TRBV3-1	TRBD2	TRBJ2-3	CASSQARGIGTDTQYF	TGTGCCAGCAGCCAAGCGCGGGGGATAGGCACAGATACGCAGTATTTT
NA	TRBV24-1	TRBD2	TRBJ2-1	CATSDSSGRSSYNEQFF	TGTGCCACCAGTGATTCTAGCGGGAGGAGCTCCTACAATGAGCAGTTCTTC
many	TRBV29-1	NA	TRBJ2-7	CSVRIRSGSEQYF	TGCAGCGTTCGCATACGATCGGGAAGCGAGCAGTACTTC
NA	TRBV28	NA	TRBJ2-7	CASSTALQGRSYEQYF	TGTGCCAGCAGCACCGCCCTACAGGGCCGATCCTACGAGCAGTACTTC
few	TRBV4-1	TRBD1	TRBJ1-2	CASSQRTGGLGYGYTF	TGCGCCAGCAGCCAACGGACAGGGGGCTTGGGCTATGGCTACACCTTC
few	TRBV5-1	NA	TRBJ2-1	CASSLGARNEQFF	TGCGCCAGCAGCTTGGGGGCCCGCAATGAGCAGTTCTTC
few	TRBV6-2/TRBV6-3	NA	TRBJ2-7	CASSRYRDVSYEQYF	TGTGCCAGCAGTAGGTACAGGGATGTGTCGTACGAGCAGTACTTC
NA	TRBV12-3/TRBV12-4	TRBD2	TRBJ2-7	CASRQTGTSTYEQYF	TGTGCCAGCAGGCAAACCGGGACTAGCACCTACGAGCAGTACTTC
NA	TRBV27	NA	TRBJ2-4	CASSLGWATYKNIQYF	TGTGCCAGCAGCCTGGGGTGGGCCACCTACAAAAACATTCAGTACTTC
NA	TRBV5-1	NA	TRBJ2-5	CASRVQGPPGAQYF	TGCGCCAGCAGAGTACAGGGGCCCCCGGGGGCCCAGTACTTC
NA	TRBV2	NA	TRBJ1-5	CASSHTESNQPQHF	TGTGCCAGCAGTCACACCGAAAGCAATCAGCCCCAGCATTTT
few	TRBV9	TRBD1	TRBJ1-6	CASSAQQGVPGSPLHF	TGTGCCAGCAGCGCACAACAGGGGGTGCCAGGGTCACCCCTCCACTTT
few	TRBV12-3/TRBV12-4	NA	TRBJ2-2	CASSLRGSTGELFF	TGTGCCAGCAGTTTACGGGGGTCCACCGGGGAGCTGTTTTTT